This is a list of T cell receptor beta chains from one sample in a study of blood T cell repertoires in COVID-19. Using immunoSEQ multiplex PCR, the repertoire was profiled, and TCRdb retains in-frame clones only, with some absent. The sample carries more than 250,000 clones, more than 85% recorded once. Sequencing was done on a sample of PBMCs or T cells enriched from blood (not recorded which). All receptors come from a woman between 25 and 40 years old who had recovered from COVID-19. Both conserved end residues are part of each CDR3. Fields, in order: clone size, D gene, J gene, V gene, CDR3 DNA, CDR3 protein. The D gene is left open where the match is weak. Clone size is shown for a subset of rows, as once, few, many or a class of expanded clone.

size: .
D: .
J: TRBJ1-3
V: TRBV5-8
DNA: TGTGCCAGCAGCTTGGAGGCGGCGTCGGGAAACACCATATATTTT
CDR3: CASSLEAASGNTIYF

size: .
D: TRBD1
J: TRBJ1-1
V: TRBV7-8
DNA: TGTGCCAGCAGCTTAAGGGGGCATACGAACACTGAAGCTTTCTTT
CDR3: CASSLRGHTNTEAFF

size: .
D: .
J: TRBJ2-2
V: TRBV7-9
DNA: TGTGCCAGCAGCTTAGGTGCGGGCTGGGCCACCGGGGAGCTGTTTTTT
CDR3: CASSLGAGWATGELFF

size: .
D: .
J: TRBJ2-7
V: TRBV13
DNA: TGTGCCAGCAGCCACGCCAGGGCCGAGCAGTACTTC
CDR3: CASSHARAEQYF

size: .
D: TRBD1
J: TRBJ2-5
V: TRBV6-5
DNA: TGTGCCAGCAGTCCAGGACAGGGGGGCAGAGAGACCCAGTACTTC
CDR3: CASSPGQGGRETQYF

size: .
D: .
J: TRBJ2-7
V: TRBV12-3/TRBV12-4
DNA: TGTGCCAGCAGTTTAACTCGCTACGAGCAGTACTTC
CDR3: CASSLTRYEQYF

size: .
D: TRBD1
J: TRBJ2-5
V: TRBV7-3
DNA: TGTGCCAGCAGCTTAAACTCGAGGGGGCCGGCGGAGACCCAGTACTTC
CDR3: CASSLNSRGPAETQYF

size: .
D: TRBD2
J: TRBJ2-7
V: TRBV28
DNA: TGTGCCAGCAGTACAGCGGGAGGGCCTTACGAGCAGTACTTC
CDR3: CASSTAGGPYEQYF

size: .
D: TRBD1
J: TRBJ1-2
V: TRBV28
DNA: TGTGCCAGCAGTCCACCAGGGGGCAATGGCTACACCTTC
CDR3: CASSPPGGNGYTF

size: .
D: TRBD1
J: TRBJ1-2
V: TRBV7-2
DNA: TGTGCCAGCAGTCAAGTGACAGGGAACTATGGCTACACCTTC
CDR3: CASSQVTGNYGYTF

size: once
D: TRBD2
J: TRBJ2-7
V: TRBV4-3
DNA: TGCGCCAGCAGCCTCTTAGCGGGAGGGCCGGTGGAGCAGTACTTC
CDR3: CASSLLAGGPVEQYF